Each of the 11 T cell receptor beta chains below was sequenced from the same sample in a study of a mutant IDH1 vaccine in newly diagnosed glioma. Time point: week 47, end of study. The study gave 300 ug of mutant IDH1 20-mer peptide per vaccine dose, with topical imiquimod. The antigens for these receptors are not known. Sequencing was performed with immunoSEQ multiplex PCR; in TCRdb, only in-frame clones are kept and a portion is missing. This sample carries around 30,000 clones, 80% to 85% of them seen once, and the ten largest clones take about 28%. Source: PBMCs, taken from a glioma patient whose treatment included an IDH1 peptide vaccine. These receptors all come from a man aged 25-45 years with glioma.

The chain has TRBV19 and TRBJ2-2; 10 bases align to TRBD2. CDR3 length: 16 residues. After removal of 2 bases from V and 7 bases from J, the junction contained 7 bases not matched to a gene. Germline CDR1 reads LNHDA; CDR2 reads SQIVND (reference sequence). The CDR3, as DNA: TGTGCCAGTAGTATACAAGCGGGAGGGCCGGACGGGGAGCTGTTTTTT. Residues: CASSIQAGGPDGELFF.

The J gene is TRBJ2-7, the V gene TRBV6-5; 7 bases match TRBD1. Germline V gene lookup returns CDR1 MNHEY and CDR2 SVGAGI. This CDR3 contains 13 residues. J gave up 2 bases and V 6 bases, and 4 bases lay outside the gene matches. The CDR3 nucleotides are TGTGCCAGCAGACGGGACAGAGCCTACGAGCAGTACTTC. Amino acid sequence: CASRRDRAYEQYF.

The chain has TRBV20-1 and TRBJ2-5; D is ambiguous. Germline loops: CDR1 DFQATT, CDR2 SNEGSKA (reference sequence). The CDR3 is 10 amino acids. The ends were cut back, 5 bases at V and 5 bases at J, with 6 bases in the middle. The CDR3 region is CSAFWETQYF. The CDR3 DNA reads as TGCAGTGCTTTCTGGGAGACCCAGTACTTC.

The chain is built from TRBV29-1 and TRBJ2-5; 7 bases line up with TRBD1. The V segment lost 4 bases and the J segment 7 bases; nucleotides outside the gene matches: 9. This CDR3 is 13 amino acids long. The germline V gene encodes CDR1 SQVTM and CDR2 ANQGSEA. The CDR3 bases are TGCAGCGTTGCCGGGACAGCTCATGGGACCCAGTACTTC. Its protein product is CSVAGTAHGTQYF.

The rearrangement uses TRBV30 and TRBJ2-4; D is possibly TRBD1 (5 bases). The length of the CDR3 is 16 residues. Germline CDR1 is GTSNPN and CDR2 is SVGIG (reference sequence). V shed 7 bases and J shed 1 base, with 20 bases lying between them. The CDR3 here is CAFIPWGRTAKNIQYF. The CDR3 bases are TGTGCCTTCATCCCGTGGGGCAGGACGGCCAAAAACATTCAGTACTTC.

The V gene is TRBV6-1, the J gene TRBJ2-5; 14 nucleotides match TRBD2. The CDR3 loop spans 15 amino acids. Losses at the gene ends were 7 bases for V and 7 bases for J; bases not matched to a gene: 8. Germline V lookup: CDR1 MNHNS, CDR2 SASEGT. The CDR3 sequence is CASTGLAGGRGTQYF. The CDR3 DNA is TGTGCCAGCACTGGACTAGCGGGGGGTCGTGGGACCCAGTACTTC.

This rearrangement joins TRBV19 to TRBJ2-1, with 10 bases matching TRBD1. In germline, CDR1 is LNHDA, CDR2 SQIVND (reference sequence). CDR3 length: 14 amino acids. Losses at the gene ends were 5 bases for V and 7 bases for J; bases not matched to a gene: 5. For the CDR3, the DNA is TGTGCCAGTAGTCGGACAGGGGGTATGAATGAGCAGTTCTTC. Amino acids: CASSRTGGMNEQFF.

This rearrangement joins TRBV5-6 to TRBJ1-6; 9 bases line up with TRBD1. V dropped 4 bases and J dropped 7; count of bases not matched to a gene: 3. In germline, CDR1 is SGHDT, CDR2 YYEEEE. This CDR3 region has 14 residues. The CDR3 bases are TGTGCCAGCAGCCCGGGACAGGGAAATTCACCCCTCCACTTT. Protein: CASSPGQGNSPLHF. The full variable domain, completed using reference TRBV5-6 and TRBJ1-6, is DAGVTQSPTHLIKTRGQQVTLRCSPKSGHDTVSWYQQALGQGPQFIFQYYEEEERQRGNFPDRFSGHQFPNYSSELNVNALLLGDSALYLCASSPGQGNSPLHFGNGTRLTVT.

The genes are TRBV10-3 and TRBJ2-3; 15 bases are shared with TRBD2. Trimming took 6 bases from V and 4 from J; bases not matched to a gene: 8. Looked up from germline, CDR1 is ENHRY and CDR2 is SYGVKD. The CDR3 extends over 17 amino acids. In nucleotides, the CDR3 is TGTGCCATCAGCTCTGGACTAGCGGGAGGGGTGGCAGATACGCAGTATTTT. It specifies CAISSGLAGGVADTQYF.

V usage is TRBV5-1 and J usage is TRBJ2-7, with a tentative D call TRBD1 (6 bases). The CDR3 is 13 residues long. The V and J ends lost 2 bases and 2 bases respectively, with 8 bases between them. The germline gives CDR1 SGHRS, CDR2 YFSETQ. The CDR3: CASSFQGTYEQYF. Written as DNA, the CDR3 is TGCGCCAGCAGCTTCCAGGGGACCTACGAGCAGTACTTC.

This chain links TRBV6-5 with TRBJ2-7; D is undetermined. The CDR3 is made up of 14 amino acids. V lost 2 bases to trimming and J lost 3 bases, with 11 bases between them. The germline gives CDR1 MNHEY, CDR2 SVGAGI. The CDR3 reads CASSYRQKDYEQYF. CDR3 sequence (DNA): TGTGCCAGCAGTTACCGGCAGAAAGACTACGAGCAGTACTTC.